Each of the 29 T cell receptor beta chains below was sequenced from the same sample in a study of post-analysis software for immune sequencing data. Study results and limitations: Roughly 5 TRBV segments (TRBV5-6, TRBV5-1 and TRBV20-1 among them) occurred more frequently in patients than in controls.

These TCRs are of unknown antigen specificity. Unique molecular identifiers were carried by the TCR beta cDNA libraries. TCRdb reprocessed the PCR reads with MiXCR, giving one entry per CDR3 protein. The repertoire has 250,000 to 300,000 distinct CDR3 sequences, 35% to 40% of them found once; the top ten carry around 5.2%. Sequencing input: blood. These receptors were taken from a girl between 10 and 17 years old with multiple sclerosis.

CDR3 region: CASSPTWGGTNTEAFF. The CDR3 DNA reads as TGTGCCAGCAGCCCTACGTGGGGGGGGACGAACACTGAAGCTTTCTTT. V is TRBV3-1 and J is TRBJ1-1, with TRBD1 as a possible D gene (5 bases). Germline lookup yields CDR1 LGHDT and CDR2 YNNKEL (reference sequence). The V and J ends lost 4 bases and 1 base respectively, with 16 bases between them. CDR3 size: 16 residues.

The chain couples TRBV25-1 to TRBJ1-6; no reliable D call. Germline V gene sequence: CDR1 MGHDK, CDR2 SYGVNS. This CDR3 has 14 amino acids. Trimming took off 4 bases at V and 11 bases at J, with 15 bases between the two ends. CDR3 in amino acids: CASSVYGLEAPLHF. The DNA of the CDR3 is TGTGCCAGCAGTGTTTATGGCCTTGAAGCACCCCTCCACTTT.

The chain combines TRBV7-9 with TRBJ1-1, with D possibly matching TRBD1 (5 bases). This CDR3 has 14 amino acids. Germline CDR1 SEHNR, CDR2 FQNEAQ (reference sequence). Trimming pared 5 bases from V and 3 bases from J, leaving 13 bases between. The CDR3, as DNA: TGTGCCAGCAGCCCGGAGGGGCGGTACACTGAAGCTTTCTTT. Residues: CASSPEGRYTEAFF. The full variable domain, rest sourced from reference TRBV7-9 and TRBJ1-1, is DTGVSQNPRHKITKRGQNVTFRCDPISEHNRLYWYRQTLGQGPEFLTYFQNEAQLEKSRLLSDRFSAERPKGSFSTLEIQRTEQGDSAMYLCASSPEGRYTEAFFGQGTRLTVV.

CDR3 amino acids: CASMAVKTDTQYF. The CDR3 coding sequence is TGTGCCAGCATGGCAGTGAAAACAGATACGCAGTATTTT. The chain combines TRBV12-3 or TRBV12-4 with TRBJ2-3, with unresolved D. The CDR3 is made up of 13 amino acids. Between the trimmed V and J ends, which lost 7 bases and 3 bases, there was a span of 11 bases.

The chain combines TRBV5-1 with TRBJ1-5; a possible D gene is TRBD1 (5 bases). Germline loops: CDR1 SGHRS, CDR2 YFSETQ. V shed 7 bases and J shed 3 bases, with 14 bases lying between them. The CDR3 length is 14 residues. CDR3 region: CASSEGPHNQPQHF. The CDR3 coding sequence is TGCGCCAGCTCGGAGGGGCCACACAATCAGCCCCAGCATTTT.

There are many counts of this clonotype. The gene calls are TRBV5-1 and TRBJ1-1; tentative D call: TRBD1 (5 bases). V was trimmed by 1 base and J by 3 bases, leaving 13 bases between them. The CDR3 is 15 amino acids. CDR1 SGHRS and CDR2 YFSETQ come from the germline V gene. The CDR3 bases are TGCGCCAGCAGCTTGTTGCGTAAAGGGGACACTGAAGCTTTCTTT. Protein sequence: CASSLLRKGDTEAFF. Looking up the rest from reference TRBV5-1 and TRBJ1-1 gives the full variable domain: KAGVTQTPRYLIKTRGQQVTLSCSPISGHRSVSWYQQTPGQGLQFLFEYFSETQRNKGNFPGRFSGRQFSNSRSEMNVSTLELGDSALYLCASSLLRKGDTEAFFGQGTRLTVV.

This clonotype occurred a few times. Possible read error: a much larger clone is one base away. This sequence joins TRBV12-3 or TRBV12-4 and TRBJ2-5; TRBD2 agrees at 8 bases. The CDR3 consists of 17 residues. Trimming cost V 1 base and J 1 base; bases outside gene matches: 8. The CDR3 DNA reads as TGTGCCAGCAGTTTAGATCTCGGGAGGGTCCCCCAAGAGACCCAGTACTTC. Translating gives CASSLDLGRVPQETQYF.

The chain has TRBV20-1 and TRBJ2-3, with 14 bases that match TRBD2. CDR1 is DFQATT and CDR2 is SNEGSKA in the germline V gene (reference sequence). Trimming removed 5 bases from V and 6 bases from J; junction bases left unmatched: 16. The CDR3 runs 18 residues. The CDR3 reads CSAPGLAGEGGAGDTQYF. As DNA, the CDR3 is TGCAGTGCTCCGGGACTAGCGGGAGAGGGGGGGGCAGGGGATACGCAGTATTTT.

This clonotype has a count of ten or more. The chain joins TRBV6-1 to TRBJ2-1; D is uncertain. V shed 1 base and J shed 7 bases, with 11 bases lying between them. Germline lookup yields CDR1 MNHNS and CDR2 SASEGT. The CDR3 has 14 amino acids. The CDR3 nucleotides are TGTGCCAGCAGTGAAGGTCTTCTTAGGAATGAGCAGTTCTTC. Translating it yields CASSEGLLRNEQFF.

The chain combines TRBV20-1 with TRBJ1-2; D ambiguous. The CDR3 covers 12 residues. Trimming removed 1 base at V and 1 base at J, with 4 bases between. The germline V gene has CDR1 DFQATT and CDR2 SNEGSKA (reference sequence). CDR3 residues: CSARGLNYGYTF. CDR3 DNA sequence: TGCAGTGCTAGAGGCCTTAACTATGGCTACACCTTC.

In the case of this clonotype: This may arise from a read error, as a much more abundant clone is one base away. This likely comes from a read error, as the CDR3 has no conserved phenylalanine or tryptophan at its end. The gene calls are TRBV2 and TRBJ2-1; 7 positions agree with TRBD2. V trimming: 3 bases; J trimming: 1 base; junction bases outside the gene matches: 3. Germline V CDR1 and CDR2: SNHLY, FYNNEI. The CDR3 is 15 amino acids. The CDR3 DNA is TGTGCCAGCAGTGAGGGGACTATATCCTACAATGAGCAGTTCTGC. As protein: CASSEGTISYNEQFC.

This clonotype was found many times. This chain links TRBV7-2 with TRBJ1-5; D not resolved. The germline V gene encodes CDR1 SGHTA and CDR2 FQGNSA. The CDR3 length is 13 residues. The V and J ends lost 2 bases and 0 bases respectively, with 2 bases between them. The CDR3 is CASSLNSNQPQHF. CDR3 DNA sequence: TGTGCCAGCAGCTTAAATAGCAATCAGCCCCAGCATTTT.

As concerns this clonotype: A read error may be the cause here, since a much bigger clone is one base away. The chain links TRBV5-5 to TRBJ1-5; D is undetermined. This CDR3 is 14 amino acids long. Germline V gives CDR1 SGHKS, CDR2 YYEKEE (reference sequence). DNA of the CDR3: TGTGCCAGCAGCTTGGGCCAGTTCAATCAGCCCCGGCATTTT. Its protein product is CASSLGQFNQPRHF.

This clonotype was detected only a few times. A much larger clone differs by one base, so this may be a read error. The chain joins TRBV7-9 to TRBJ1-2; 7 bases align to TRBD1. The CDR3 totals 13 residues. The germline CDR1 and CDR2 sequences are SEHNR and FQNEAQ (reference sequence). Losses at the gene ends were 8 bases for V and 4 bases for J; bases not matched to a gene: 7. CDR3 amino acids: CASGTGQSYGYTF. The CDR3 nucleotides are TGTGCCAGCGGCACGGGACAGAGCTATGGCTACACCTTC.

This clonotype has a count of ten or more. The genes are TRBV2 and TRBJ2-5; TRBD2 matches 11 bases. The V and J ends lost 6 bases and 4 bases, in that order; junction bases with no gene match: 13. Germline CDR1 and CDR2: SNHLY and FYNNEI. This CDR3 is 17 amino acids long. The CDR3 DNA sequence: TGTGCCAGCAGCCCCGGCCGACTAGCGGGAAGGGCAGAGACCCAGTACTTC. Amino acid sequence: CASSPGRLAGRAETQYF. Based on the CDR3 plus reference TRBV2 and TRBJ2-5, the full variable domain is EPEVTQTPSHQVTQMGQEVILRCVPISNHLYFYWYRQILGQKVEFLVSFYNNEISEKSEIFDDQFSVERPDGSNFTLKIRSTKLEDSAMYFCASSPGRLAGRAETQYFGPGTRLLVL.

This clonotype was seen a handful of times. CDR3 amino acids: CASSLGTGNNYGYTF. In nucleotides, the CDR3 is TGTGCCAGCAGCTTAGGCACAGGGAATAACTATGGCTACACCTTC. The V gene is TRBV7-9, the J gene TRBJ1-2, with D possibly being TRBD1 (6 bases). This CDR3 contains 15 residues. The V and J ends lost 1 base and 1 base respectively, with 10 bases between them. Germline V lookup: CDR1 SEHNR, CDR2 FQNEAQ (reference sequence).

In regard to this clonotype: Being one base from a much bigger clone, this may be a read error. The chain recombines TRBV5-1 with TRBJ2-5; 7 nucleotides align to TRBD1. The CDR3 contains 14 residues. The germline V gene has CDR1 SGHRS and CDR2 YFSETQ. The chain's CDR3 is CASSDGTVQETRYF. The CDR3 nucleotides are TGCGCCAGCAGCGACGGGACAGTGCAAGAGACCCGGTACTTC.

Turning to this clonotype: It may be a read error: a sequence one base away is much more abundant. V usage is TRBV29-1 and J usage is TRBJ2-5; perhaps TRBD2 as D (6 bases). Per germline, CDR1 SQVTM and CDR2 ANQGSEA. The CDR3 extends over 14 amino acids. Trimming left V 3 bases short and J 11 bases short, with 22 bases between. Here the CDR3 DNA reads TGCAGCGTTGAGTACTCCGGAGGGACGAATGAGCAGTACTTC. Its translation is CSVEYSGGTNEQYF.

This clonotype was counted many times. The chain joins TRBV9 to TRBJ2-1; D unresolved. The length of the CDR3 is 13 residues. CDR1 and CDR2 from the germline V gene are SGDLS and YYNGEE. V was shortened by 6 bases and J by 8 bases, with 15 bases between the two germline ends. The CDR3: CASNRALTDEQFF. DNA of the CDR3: TGTGCCAGCAATCGGGCCCTTACGGATGAGCAGTTCTTC.

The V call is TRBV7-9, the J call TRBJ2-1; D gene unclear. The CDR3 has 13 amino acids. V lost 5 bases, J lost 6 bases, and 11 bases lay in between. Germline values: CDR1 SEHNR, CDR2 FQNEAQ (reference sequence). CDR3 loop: CASSPPTFNEQFF. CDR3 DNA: TGTGCCAGCAGCCCCCCCACCTTCAATGAGCAGTTCTTC.

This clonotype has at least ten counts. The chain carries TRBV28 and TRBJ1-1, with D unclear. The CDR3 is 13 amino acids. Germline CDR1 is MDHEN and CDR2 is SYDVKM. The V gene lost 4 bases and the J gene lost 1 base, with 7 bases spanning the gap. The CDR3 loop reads CASSWLRNTEAFF. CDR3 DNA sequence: TGTGCCAGCAGTTGGCTACGGAACACTGAAGCTTTCTTT.

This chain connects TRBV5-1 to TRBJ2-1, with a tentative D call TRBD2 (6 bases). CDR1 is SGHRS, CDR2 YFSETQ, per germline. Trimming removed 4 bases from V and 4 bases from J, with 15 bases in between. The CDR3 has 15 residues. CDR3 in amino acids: CASSTGLEPYNEQFF. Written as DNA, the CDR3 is TGCGCCAGCAGCACGGGACTGGAACCTTACAATGAGCAGTTCTTC.

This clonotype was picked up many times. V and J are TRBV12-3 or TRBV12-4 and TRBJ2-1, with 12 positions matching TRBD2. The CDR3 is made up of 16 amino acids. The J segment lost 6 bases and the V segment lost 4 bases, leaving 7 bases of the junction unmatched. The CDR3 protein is CASSSRTSGAPNEQFF. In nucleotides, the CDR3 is TGTGCCAGCAGTTCCCGGACTAGCGGGGCCCCCAATGAGCAGTTCTTC.

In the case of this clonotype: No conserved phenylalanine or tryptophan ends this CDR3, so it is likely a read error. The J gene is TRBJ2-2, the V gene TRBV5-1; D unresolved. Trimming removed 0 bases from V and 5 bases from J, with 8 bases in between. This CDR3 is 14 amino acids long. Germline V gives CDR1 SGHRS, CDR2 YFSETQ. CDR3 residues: CASSLVGSTGELFC. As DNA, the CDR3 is TGCGCCAGCAGCTTGGTTGGTTCGACCGGGGAGCTGTTTTGT.

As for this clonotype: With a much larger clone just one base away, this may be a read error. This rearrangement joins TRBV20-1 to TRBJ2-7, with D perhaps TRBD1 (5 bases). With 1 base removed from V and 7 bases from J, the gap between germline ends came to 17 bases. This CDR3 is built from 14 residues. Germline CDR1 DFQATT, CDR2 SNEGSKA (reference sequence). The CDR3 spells CSARVERGNNEQYF. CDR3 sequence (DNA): TGCAGTGCTAGAGTAGAAAGGGGAAACAATGAGCAGTACTTC.

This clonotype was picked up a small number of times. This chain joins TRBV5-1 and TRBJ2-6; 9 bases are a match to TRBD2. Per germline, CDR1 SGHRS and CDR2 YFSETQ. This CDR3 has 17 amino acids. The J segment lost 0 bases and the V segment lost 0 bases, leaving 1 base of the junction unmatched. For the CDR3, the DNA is TGCGCCAGCAGCTTGGGAGCGGGGGGCTCTGGGGCCAACGTCCTGACTTTC. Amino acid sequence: CASSLGAGGSGANVLTF. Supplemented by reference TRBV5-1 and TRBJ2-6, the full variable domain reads KAGVTQTPRYLIKTRGQQVTLSCSPISGHRSVSWYQQTPGQGLQFLFEYFSETQRNKGNFPGRFSGRQFSNSRSEMNVSTLELGDSALYLCASSLGAGGSGANVLTFGAGSRLTVL.

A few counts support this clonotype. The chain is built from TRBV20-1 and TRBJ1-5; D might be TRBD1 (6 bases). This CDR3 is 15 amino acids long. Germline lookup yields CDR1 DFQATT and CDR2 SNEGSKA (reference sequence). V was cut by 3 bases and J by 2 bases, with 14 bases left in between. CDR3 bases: TGCAGTGCTAGCGTCGGCAGGGGAGGCAATCAGCCCCAGCATTTT. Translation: CSASVGRGGNQPQHF.

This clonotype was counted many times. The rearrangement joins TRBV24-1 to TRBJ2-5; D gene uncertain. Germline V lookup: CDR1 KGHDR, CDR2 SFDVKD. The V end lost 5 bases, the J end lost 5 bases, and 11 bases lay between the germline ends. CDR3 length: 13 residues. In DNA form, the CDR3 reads TGTGCCACCAGTGTCGGTGGATGGGAGACCCAGTACTTC. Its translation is CATSVGGWETQYF.

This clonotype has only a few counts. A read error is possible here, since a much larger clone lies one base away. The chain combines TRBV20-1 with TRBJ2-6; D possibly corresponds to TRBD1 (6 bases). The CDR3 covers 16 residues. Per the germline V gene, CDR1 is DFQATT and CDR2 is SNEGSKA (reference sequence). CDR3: CSAIGQFLSGASVLTF. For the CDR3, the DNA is TGCAGTGCTATTGGACAGTTCCTCTCTGGGGCCAGCGTCCTGACTTTC.